This TCR beta chain was captured in a study of blood T cell repertoires in COVID-19. Background on the study: Specimens from acute and convalescent COVID-19 originated in the United States, Italy and Spain.

Everyone who took part was roughly 18 to 89 years old, and they came from about 23 US areas. Exposed enrollees had met someone with a PCR-confirmed or clinician-diagnosed COVID-19 case at some point within the 2 weeks before study entry. In the authors' methods: How many nucleated cells were present was estimated from reference gene primer amplification. Libraries were prepared by immunoSEQ multiplex PCR; TCRdb keeps only in-frame clonotypes and omits some of them. The V and J calls and the clone size are those of that table, but D and trimming were determined from the DNA. The sample has 250,000 or so clones, approximately 85% seen once. The germline V gene has CDR1 ENHRY and CDR2 SYGVKD. V lost 3 bases and J 0 bases, leaving 6 bases between the germline ends. CDR3 length: 14 residues.

This sequence originates from a woman aged 45-60 years who had been exposed to COVID-19. Material: PBMCs or T cells enriched from blood (not recorded which). The chain carries TRBV10-3 and TRBJ1-5; D gene ambiguous. The CDR3 is CAISDGNSNQPQHF. In nucleotides, the CDR3 is TGTGCCATCAGTGACGGTAATAGCAATCAGCCCCAGCATTTT.